This record looks at one T cell receptor (beta chain) sequence and its context. In the PCR, 60 Vbeta and 13 Jbeta primers were used. The method was immunoSEQ multiplex PCR; TCRdb's version includes in-frame clones alone and lacks a portion of them. The sample includes about 73,000 clones, roughly four fifths seen only once; the top ten take roughly 12%. V was clipped by 1 base and J by 8 bases; unmatched bases: 6. CDR1 SGHRS and CDR2 YFSETQ come from the germline V gene. The CDR3 runs 14 residues. This sample was included in a study of cytomegalovirus exposure and HLA in healthy donors. Whole-study context: Falling in the Caucasian-associated ancestry cluster were about four fifths of some 400 genotyped donors.

The sequencing input was PBMCs. This sequence was found in a man in his 70s in good health and CMV-seronegative. This chain links TRBV5-1 with TRBJ2-1; 7 bases are shared with TRBD2. CDR3 DNA sequence: TGCGCCAGCAGCTTGAATGCGGGAGCGGATGAGCAGTTCTTC. Its protein product is CASSLNAGADEQFF.